The clone carrying this T cell receptor beta chain showed up many times. The antigen is unknown. The CDR3 runs to 14 residues. The junction had 5 bases not matched to a gene; V was cut back by 5 bases and J by 7 bases. RNA served as the template for amplifying TCR beta CDR3 regions. Second-round multiplex PCR came after first-round RT-PCR with HTBI primers. TCRdb independently ran MiXCR on the multiplex PCR reads; one entry per CDR3 protein. The table includes a few hundred thousand distinct CDR3 sequences, approximately 17% detected once. These data are taken from a study of Graves' ophthalmopathy and Graves' hyperthyroidism. Whole-study results and caveats: Blood also harbored most expanded thyroid clonotypes above 0.001 frequency. The 13-signature model separated ophthalmopathy from stable hyperthyroidism at around 90% sensitivity and around 81% specificity.

This sequence joins TRBV12-3 or TRBV12-4 and TRBJ2-2; TRBD2 matches 9 bases. The specimen was peripheral blood. The sequence came from an adult woman with stable Graves' hyperthyroidism. In nucleotides, the CDR3 is TGTGCCAGCAGTATCGCGGGAGGGGTCGGGGAGCTGTTTTTT. Translating gives CASSIAGGVGELFF.